The entry below gives a single T cell receptor beta chain sequence along with its context. No cognate antigen has been identified for it. Per-base quality was not reported, and no clone a single base away is much larger than it. Unmatched junction bases come to 9, with V trimmed by 0 bases and J by 7 bases. Including cysteine and phenylalanine, the CDR3 has 16 amino acids. Only CDR3 DNA is held: 48 bases, read in frame from base 1. CDR1 and CDR2, looked up from the germline V gene (reference sequence), are LNHDA and SQIVND. These data come from a study of human thymus T cells (TCRdb year 2020). Regarding the study in general: The study described the TCR alpha and beta repertoires in under 10 infant thymus samples and four matching peripheral blood samples. Donor ages ranged from about 6 to 250 days, and the cohort comprised roughly 6 male and two female infants.

Study-level results and caveats: Thymus samples yielded on average around 800,000 unique TCRB clonotypes, compared with roughly 80,000 from blood samples. Highly overlapping thymic TCR repertoires among unrelated individuals were reported in the related research. Both the thymic and the peripheral blood repertoires appeared to show biased V and J gene segment usage.

Thymus tissue was collected as surgical resects that were removed during corrective cardiac surgery. In Finland, the donors were immunologically healthy infants who were having open corrective cardiac surgery for congenital heart defects. Thymocytes were released mechanically from tissue and stored at -70 °C as pellets of roughly 9-31 million cells. Genomic DNA was extracted from frozen cell pellets with a QIAsymphony instrument. The immunoSEQ multiplex PCR assay was used to amplify the TCRB and TCRAD loci from a standardized amount of quality-controlled genomic DNA. The V(D)J region was spanned by amplicons of a length sufficient to cover the CDR3 and to identify V and J genes. The commercial immunoSEQ service was used to sequence amplicons on an Illumina platform. Under the source paper's analysis protocol: Corrections for primer bias and sequencing errors followed previously described methods, while TCRAD and TCRB definitions were based on the IMGT database. Repertoires were analysed with immunoSEQ Analyzer 3.0 and VDJTools, covering basic statistics, V/J segment usage, diversity estimates, rarefaction and pairwise overlap. To estimate diversity, the Chao1, ChaoE, Efron-Thisted, Shannon and inverse Simpson indices were applied, and diversity was also estimated on datasets down-sampled to the smallest sample. Repertoire overlap used strict matching of CDR3 nucleotide sequence, V gene and J gene, with Jaccard-based multidimensional scaling clustering. Drawn from immuneACCESS, this table holds only the in-frame rearrangements with V and J called that TCRdb kept. Clones are partly lost; checked studies trace under half to an unresolved V gene and leave the rest unexplained. V, J and clone size reflect that table, while D and trimming were determined from the DNA. Across this sample there are roughly 130,000 clones, with about 93% seen only once. More than 0.02% of the sample lies in the top ten.

Material for sequencing was thymus tissue. The chain is assembled from TRBV19 and TRBJ1-5; 7 bases in between match TRBD1. The sequence came from a boy under two years old with a congenital heart defect but otherwise immunologically healthy. The CDR3 corresponds to CASSIDRDRKKQPQHF. The sequenced DNA: TGTGCCAGTAGTATAGATCGGGACAGAAAAAAACAGCCCCAGCATTTT.